One and the same sample provided the 26 T cell receptor beta chains below, sequenced in a study of blood T cell repertoires in COVID-19. Produced via immunoSEQ multiplex PCR; TCRdb's table is partial and in-frame only. The table shows 200,000 to 250,000 clones, with about 90% occurring only once. Sequenced material: PBMCs or T cells enriched from blood (not recorded which). The receptors stem from a woman between 25 and 40 years old who had been exposed to COVID-19.

The chain is built from TRBV24-1 and TRBJ1-5; D not resolved. The germline CDR1 and CDR2 sequences are KGHDR and SFDVKD. V lost 3 bases to trimming and J lost 4 bases, with 9 bases between them. This CDR3 is built from 14 residues. As DNA, the CDR3 is TGTGCCACCAGTGATGGTAGGGAGAATCAGCCCCAGCATTTT. It codes for CATSDGRENQPQHF.

The chain employs TRBV2 and TRBJ2-1; TRBD2 might be the D (5 bases). Deletions cut 7 bases from V and 9 bases from J, with 19 bases between. The CDR3 extends over 14 amino acids. CDR1 and CDR2 from the germline V gene are SNHLY and FYNNEI. The CDR3 coding sequence is TGTGCCAGCACTACACTAGGCGTCGTCGGTGAGCAGTTCTTC. This encodes CASTTLGVVGEQFF.

The V call is TRBV6-4, the J call TRBJ1-1, with D perhaps TRBD1 (6 bases). This CDR3 contains 18 residues. Germline CDR1 reads MRHNA; CDR2 reads SNTAGT. V was trimmed by 2 bases and J by 5 bases, leaving 24 bases between them. The CDR3 spells CASSDADSPESLGTEAFF. The CDR3 nucleotides are TGTGCCAGCAGTGACGCGGACAGTCCCGAGAGCTTGGGAACTGAAGCTTTCTTT.

The chain couples TRBV27 to TRBJ1-6; D not certain. The V end lost 2 bases, the J end lost 6 bases, and 5 bases lay between the germline ends. Germline V gene data show CDR1 as MNHEY and CDR2 as SMNVEV (reference sequence). The CDR3 is 13 residues long. The CDR3 here is CASSLKLNSPLHF. Written as DNA, the CDR3 is TGTGCCAGCAGTTTAAAACTTAATTCACCCCTCCACTTT.

The V gene is TRBV4-1, the J gene TRBJ1-2, with D perhaps matching TRBD1 (6 bases). Germline assignment: CDR1 MGHRA and CDR2 YSYEKL. The CDR3 sequence is 14 residues long. V lost 4 bases and J lost 8, with 17 bases in between. CDR3 DNA sequence: TGCGCCAGCAGCCTCGTCCCGGGACAAAGGGGCTACACCTTC. Its protein is CASSLVPGQRGYTF.

The J gene is TRBJ2-1, the V gene TRBV10-1, with TRBD2 matching 11 bases. Germline V CDR1 and CDR2: WNHNN, SYGVQD (reference sequence). With 3 bases clipped from V and 10 bases from J, the junction kept 11 bases outside the gene matches. The CDR3 is 16 amino acids. The CDR3 DNA is TGCGCCAGCAGTGAAGGTACTAGCGGGAGTAGGGGCGAGCAGTTCTTC. Translation: CASSEGTSGSRGEQFF.

The rearrangement joins TRBV5-1 to TRBJ2-5; the D is unclear. The CDR3 consists of 11 residues. Trimming removed 4 bases at V and 5 bases at J, with 6 bases between. The V gene's germline CDR1 is SGHRS and CDR2 YFSETQ. CDR3 in amino acids: CASSTRETQYF. The CDR3 DNA sequence: TGCGCCAGCAGCACGAGGGAGACCCAGTACTTC.

This clone was found once. The chain joins TRBV11-2 to TRBJ2-7, with a possible D match to TRBD2 (6 bases). CDR3 length: 13 residues. Trimming cost V 5 bases and J 6 bases, with 14 bases left between them. Germline V gives CDR1 SGHAT, CDR2 FQNNGV. The CDR3 reads CASSPGRGFEQYF. The CDR3 DNA reads TGTGCCAGCAGCCCGGGTCGGGGGTTCGAGCAGTACTTC.

A single count supports this clone. This chain uses TRBV9 with TRBJ1-1; a possible D gene is TRBD1 (6 bases). The CDR3 is 13 amino acids. Trimming left V 2 bases short and J 4 bases short, with 9 bases between. Germline lookup yields CDR1 SGDLS and CDR2 YYNGEE. The CDR3 loop is CASSVTGSTEAFF. The DNA of the CDR3 is TGTGCCAGCAGCGTGACAGGTAGCACTGAAGCTTTCTTT.

The chain joins TRBV19 to TRBJ2-2; TRBD1 agrees at 9 bases. Germline V gene sequence: CDR1 LNHDA, CDR2 SQIVND (reference sequence). This CDR3 contains 15 residues. V lost 8 bases to trimming and J lost 5 bases; unmatched junction nucleotides: 9. This chain's CDR3 is CASGTGGALTGELFF. The CDR3 DNA is TGTGCCAGTGGCACAGGGGGCGCGCTGACCGGGGAGCTGTTTTTT.

The gene calls are TRBV21-1 and TRBJ1-6; TRBD1, as called in the table, went unchecked against the DNA. TRBV21-1 constitutes a pseudogene. The CDR3 has 20 amino acids. The CDR3 here is CASSTSSGTASSDYNSPLHF. The CDR3 DNA reads as TGTGCCAGCAGCACTTCTTCCGGGACAGCCTCATCCGATTATAATTCACCCCTCCACTTT.

The V and J genes are TRBV5-1 and TRBJ2-2; TRBD2 agrees at 8 bases. CDR1 and CDR2 from the germline V gene are SGHRS and YFSETQ. Trimming at V came to 3 bases and at J to 4 bases, leaving 8 bases not matched to a gene. The CDR3 has 16 residues. The CDR3 DNA sequence: TGCGCCAGCAGCTCGATCTCGGGAGGGGGCACCGGGGAGCTGTTTTTT. This gives the protein CASSSISGGGTGELFF.

The chain joins TRBV9 to TRBJ1-6, with D maybe TRBD1 (5 bases). This CDR3 has 14 residues. In germline, CDR1 is SGDLS, CDR2 YYNGEE. With 0 bases removed from V and 8 bases from J, the gap between germline ends came to 9 bases. The DNA for the CDR3 is TGTGCCAGCAGCGTAGCAGGGTTGGATTCACCCCTCCACTTT. Its translation: CASSVAGLDSPLHF. The entire variable domain, with the rest obtained from reference TRBV9 and TRBJ1-6, is as follows: DSGVTQTPKHLITATGQRVTLRCSPRSGDLSVYWYQQSLDQGLQFLIQYYNGEERAKGNILERFSAQQFPDLHSELNLSSLELGDSALYFCASSVAGLDSPLHFGNGTRLTVT.

J is TRBJ2-4 and V is TRBV7-2, with TRBD2 identical over 14 bases. Germline assignment: CDR1 SGHTA and CDR2 FQGNSA. Losses at the gene ends were 1 base for V and 9 bases for J; bases not matched to a gene: 8. This CDR3 is 17 amino acids long. The CDR3 DNA follows: TGTGCCAGCAGCTTAGACGGGACTAGCGGGAGAGGGGCCATTCAGTACTTC. Its translation: CASSLDGTSGRGAIQYF.

The chain uses TRBV20-1 and TRBJ1-4; tentatively, D is TRBD1 (5 bases). CDR1 is DFQATT, CDR2 SNEGSKA, per germline (reference sequence). Between the trimmed V and J ends, which lost 3 bases and 8 bases, there was a span of 19 bases. The CDR3 contains 15 residues. As DNA, the CDR3 is TGCAGTGCTAGTCGTTCTTGGGGGGGGGACGAAAAACTGTTTTTT. Translated, it gives CSASRSWGGDEKLFF.

The count of this clone is one. The chain has TRBV6-1 and TRBJ2-7, with 7 bases matching TRBD1. This CDR3 has 14 residues. V was pared by 1 base and J by 2 bases, with 2 bases of the junction left unmatched. Germline loops: CDR1 MNHNS, CDR2 SASEGT. The CDR3 DNA sequence: TGTGCCAGCAGTGAAGTGAGGGGGCCCTACGAGCAGTACTTC. Translating gives CASSEVRGPYEQYF.

This chain connects TRBV5-1 to TRBJ1-4; TRBD1 aligns across 9 bases. Germline values: CDR1 SGHRS, CDR2 YFSETQ. The V gene end was trimmed by 3 bases and the J gene end by 7 bases; junction bases not matched to a gene: 10. CDR3 length equals 16 residues. The DNA for the CDR3 is TGCGCCAGCAGCTCAACCGCACAGGGGGCCGGTGAAAAACTGTTTTTT. It specifies CASSSTAQGAGEKLFF.

Here the CDR3 DNA reads TGTGCCAGCTCACCCGGACAGTTCTTCTCTGGAAACACCATATATTTT. Encoded protein: CASSPGQFFSGNTIYF. The chain links TRBV18 to TRBJ1-3, with a tentative D call TRBD1 (6 bases). This CDR3 has 16 amino acids. CDR1 is KGHSH, CDR2 LQKENI, per germline. V was trimmed by 3 bases and J by 0 bases, leaving 12 bases between them.

The rearrangement uses TRBV9 and TRBJ1-1; a possible D gene is TRBD1 (6 bases). From germline, CDR1 is SGDLS and CDR2 YYNGEE. Trimming stripped 4 bases from V and 1 base from J, with 14 bases between. CDR3 size: 15 residues. CDR3 region: CASSLGGGPNTEAFF. DNA for the CDR3: TGTGCCAGCAGCCTAGGGGGGGGCCCGAACACTGAAGCTTTCTTT.

J is TRBJ1-1 and V is TRBV30; maybe TRBD1 (5 bases). Trimming pared 2 bases from V and 12 bases from J, leaving 19 bases between. CDR3 length: 13 residues. Germline CDR1 is GTSNPN and CDR2 is SVGIG (reference sequence). The CDR3 region is CAWSPSVTAASFF. CDR3 DNA: TGTGCCTGGAGTCCATCAGTGACAGCCGCATCTTTCTTT.

This clone showed up just a few times. This chain joins TRBV19 and TRBJ1-6, with TRBD1 matching 10 bases. Germline V CDR1 and CDR2: LNHDA, SQIVND (reference sequence). Germline trimming cut 5 bases from V and 9 bases from J; bases unmatched to any gene: 7. CDR3 length equals 15 residues. In DNA form, the CDR3 reads TGTGCCAGTAGTTTGCGACAGGGGGCGGCTTCACCCCTCCACTTT. The encoded protein is CASSLRQGAASPLHF.

The J gene is TRBJ1-6, the V gene TRBV6-1; the D gene is possibly TRBD1 (5 bases). Germline values: CDR1 MNHNS, CDR2 SASEGT. The CDR3 is 18 amino acids. The V end lost 4 bases, the J end lost 9 bases, and 25 bases lay between the germline ends. The CDR3 loop reads CASSAANQGRGGSSPLHF. The DNA of the CDR3 is TGTGCCAGCAGTGCTGCGAACCAGGGACGGGGGGGGAGTTCACCCCTCCACTTT.

This sequence joins TRBV6-5 and TRBJ1-2; TRBD1 might be the D (6 bases). Trimming shortened V by 2 bases and J by 7 bases, and 11 bases separated the two germline ends. This CDR3 region has 13 residues. The germline V gene has CDR1 MNHEY and CDR2 SVGAGI. The CDR3 spells CASSYGGAPGYTF. CDR3 DNA: TGTGCCAGCAGTTACGGGGGGGCGCCTGGCTACACCTTC.

This clone was recorded once. This chain links TRBV5-4 with TRBJ1-1; possible D gene TRBD1, 5 bases. V was cut by 0 bases and J by 5 bases, with 11 bases left in between. CDR1 is SGHNT, CDR2 YYREEE, per germline (reference sequence). The CDR3 is 14 amino acids. The CDR3 DNA reads TGTGCCAGCAGCTTGGACCCGACAGTAACTGAAGCTTTCTTT. It yields the protein CASSLDPTVTEAFF.

The chain links TRBV4-1 to TRBJ1-1; no reliable D call. The germline V gene has CDR1 MGHRA and CDR2 YSYEKL. This CDR3 is 15 amino acids long. Deletions cut 0 bases from V and 2 bases from J, with 10 bases between. The CDR3 loop reads CASSQDPGINTEAFF. The DNA for the CDR3 is TGCGCCAGCAGCCAAGATCCAGGCATTAACACTGAAGCTTTCTTT.

This clone was detected only once. The chain employs TRBV7-9 and TRBJ2-7; 8 bases align to TRBD1. The CDR3 runs to 16 residues. Germline trimming cut 1 base from V and 3 bases from J; bases unmatched to any gene: 8. CDR1 and CDR2 (germline): SEHNR, FQNEAQ (reference sequence). Written as DNA, the CDR3 is TGTGCCAGCAGCTTAGGGACCGGGACAGGCCTCTACGAGCAGTACTTC. As protein: CASSLGTGTGLYEQYF.